A selection of T cell receptor beta chains follows, all from one sample in a study of Tregs in tolerant kidney transplant recipients. Produced via immunoSEQ multiplex PCR; TCRdb's table is partial and in-frame only. The sample carries around 70,000 clones, 80% to 95% recorded once. The sequencing here drew on CD8+ T cells from blood, taken before the transplant. Receptor source: a human donor who received a combined kidney and bone marrow transplant. CDR3s include the opening cysteine and the closing phenylalanine or tryptophan. D genes are given only for firm matches. Clone size, where shown, is once, few, many, or a class for clones that have expanded.

CASSLETGGGTEAFF	TGCGCCAGCAGCTTGGAAACAGGGGGCGGCACTGAAGCTTTCTTT	TRBJ1-1	.	TRBD1	TRBV5-1
CASSLSRENYEQYF	TGTGCCAGCAGCTTGTCGCGGGAAAACTACGAGCAGTACTTC	TRBJ2-7	once	.	TRBV5-4
CASRGERDEQFF	TGTGCCAGCAGGGGGGAGCGGGATGAGCAGTTCTTC	TRBJ2-1	.	.	TRBV7-6
CASSPGEGDYGYTF	TGTGCCAGCAGCCCGGGGGAGGGAGACTATGGCTACACCTTC	TRBJ1-2	few	.	TRBV7-9
CASSPHGGLSDEQFF	TGTGCCAGCAGCCCCCACGGGGGACTTTCGGATGAGCAGTTCTTC	TRBJ2-1	.	.	TRBV14
CASSSQTNYGYTF	TGTGCCAGCAGTTCCCAAACTAACTATGGCTACACCTTC	TRBJ1-2	.	.	TRBV27
CASSSGLSTDTQYF	TGTGCCAGCAGTTCAGGACTGAGCACAGATACGCAGTATTTT	TRBJ2-3	.	.	TRBV28
CASSPGTPSTYEQYF	TGTGCCAGCAGTCCAGGGACACCTAGTACCTACGAGCAGTACTTC	TRBJ2-7	once	.	TRBV6-5
CASSQGLGGVETQYF	TGCGCCAGCAGCCAAGGTTTGGGGGGAGTAGAGACCCAGTACTTC	TRBJ2-5	.	.	TRBV4-1
CASSLWGQVNNEQFF	TGTGCCAGCAGCTTATGGGGACAGGTAAACAATGAGCAGTTCTTC	TRBJ2-1	.	TRBD1	TRBV7-9
CASSLGLGPGGEQYF	TGTGCCAGCAGCTTAGGACTAGGCCCGGGAGGGGAGCAGTACTTC	TRBJ2-7	.	TRBD2	TRBV13